These T cell receptor beta chains were read from a single sample in a study of T-cell memory formation after mild COVID-19. Each CDR3 protein gets one entry after TCRdb re-called the 5' RACE reads with MiXCR. This sample has 100,000 to 150,000 distinct CDR3 sequences; more than 15% occur once, and the top ten carry 4% to 6%. The sequenced sample was PBMCs or a T cell subset sorted from them (not recorded which). The receptors derive from a man aged 18 to 30 who had mild COVID-19 (a few samples of this study predate the infection). Cell type and time point are not known. The CDR3 runs from the conserved cysteine through the conserved F or W.

V: TRBV7-6; length: 13; CDR3: CASSLARGGTQYF
V: TRBV6-2/TRBV6-3; length: 16; CDR3: CASSDPGQGLNQPQHF
V: TRBV5-6; length: 15; CDR3: CASSSPRGADYEQYF
V: TRBV5-1; length: 14; CDR3: CASSEGQGYYEQYF
V: TRBV5-1; length: 15; CDR3: CASSLGLSGANVLTF
V: TRBV20-1; length: 13; CDR3: CSAGDPANYGYTF
V: TRBV3-1; length: 12; CDR3: CASSQEGWGYTF
V: TRBV4-1; length: 15; CDR3: CASSHPGQSNEKLFF
V: TRBV5-1; length: 14; CDR3: CASSSGQNQETQYF
V: TRBV7-8; length: 17; CDR3: CASSLVGGSLSYNEQFF
V: TRBV29-1; length: 17; CDR3: CSVKGGRDRGSGNTIYF
V: TRBV6-2/TRBV6-3; length: 17; CDR3: CASSWSHGTAYGQPQHF
V: TRBV11-1; length: 13; CDR3: CASSARAGGEQFF
V: TRBV4-1; length: 14; CDR3: CASSHDRGWDGYTF
V: TRBV29-1; length: 14; CDR3: CSVQPGTGGDIQYF
V: TRBV4-1; length: 13; CDR3: CASSKSSPETQYF
V: TRBV6-5; length: 14; CDR3: CASSFRPRSDEQFF
V: TRBV5-1; length: 16; CDR3: CASSLDGDPRGTEAFF
V: TRBV7-2; length: 13; CDR3: CASSFETSDTQYF
V: TRBV24-1; length: 13; CDR3: CATKGGAGDEQFF
V: TRBV20-1; length: 13; CDR3: CSVGQGAQETQYF
V: TRBV4-2; length: 14; CDR3: CASSQETGREKLFF
V: TRBV12-3/TRBV12-4; length: 15; CDR3: CASSLGQGWNEKLFF
V: TRBV6-2/TRBV6-3; length: 15; CDR3: CASSPRRVYTDTQYF
V: TRBV9; length: 12; CDR3: CASSGVSYEQYF
V: TRBV5-6; length: 16; CDR3: CASSYFSLYSNQPQHF
V: TRBV20-1; length: 14; CDR3: CSASIQRATYEQYF
V: TRBV20-1; length: 14; CDR3: CSAVEAGGNSPLHF
V: TRBV5-1; length: 15; CDR3: CASRTSGASTDTQYF
V: TRBV5-1; length: 15; CDR3: CASSPTRWREETQYF
V: TRBV7-2; length: 17; CDR3: CASSLVRAGRWSDTQYF
V: TRBV5-1; length: 13; CDR3: CASSSLAGETQYF
V: TRBV20-1; length: 11; CDR3: CSARTLETQYF
V: TRBV7-9; length: 14; CDR3: CASSLEVYTGELFF
V: TRBV6-5; length: 12; CDR3: CASKQGSGGYTF
V: TRBV5-6; length: 14; CDR3: CASSGDRNTGELFF
V: TRBV5-1; length: 14; CDR3: CASSFTQGGTEAFF
V: TRBV7-3; length: 16; CDR3: CASSLGGLAGTETQYF
V: TRBV18; length: 13; CDR3: CASSPRQNTEAFF
V: TRBV20-1; length: 16; CDR3: CSARDLATSGVYEQYF
V: TRBV18; length: 13; CDR3: CASSPEGGYGYTF
V: TRBV4-1; length: 16; CDR3: CASSQNAGSSYNEQFF
V: TRBV6-5; length: 14; CDR3: CASGPQEGARGYTF
V: TRBV9; length: 15; CDR3: CASSPTTGTVERQYF
V: TRBV12-3/TRBV12-4; length: 13; CDR3: CASSLKGQETQYF
V: TRBV7-2; length: 11; CDR3: CASSPLDTQYF
V: TRBV7-3; length: 13; CDR3: CASSQQGGNEQFF
V: TRBV18; length: 12; CDR3: CASSPDSPEAFF